Following are 10 T cell receptor beta chains from one sample sequenced in a study of cytomegalovirus exposure and HLA in healthy donors. Assay used: immunoSEQ multiplex PCR; TCRdb lists only in-frame clones, some missing. The sample consists of tens of thousands of clones, roughly 94% of them appearing once. Sequences were obtained from PBMCs. The receptors shown here come from a man younger than 35 in good health and CMV-seropositive.

The chain is built from TRBV18 and TRBJ2-7; TRBD1 is a possible D gene (6 bases). The germline V gene has CDR1 KGHSH and CDR2 LQKENI. CDR3 length equals 13 residues. The germline V and J ends were trimmed by 1 base and 5 bases, with 9 bases remaining between them. DNA of the CDR3: TGTGCCAGCTCACCACTTGGGGGCAACGAGCAGTACTTC. Its protein product is CASSPLGGNEQYF. The complete variable domain, with remaining parts taken from reference TRBV18 and TRBJ2-7, reads NAGVMQNPRHLVRRRGQEARLRCSPMKGHSHVYWYRQLPEEGLKFMVYLQKENIIDESGMPKERFSAEFPKEGPSILRIQQVVRGDSAAYFCASSPLGGNEQYFGPGTRLTVT.

This clone has just one count. The chain uses TRBV7-6 and TRBJ1-5, with D possibly matching TRBD1 (6 bases). The CDR3 contains 14 residues. Trimming took off 6 bases at V and 7 bases at J, with 16 bases between the two ends. Looked up from germline, CDR1 is SGHVS and CDR2 is FNYEAQ. CDR3 sequence reads: CASSIGQSGQPQHF. The CDR3 DNA is TGTGCCAGCAGTATCGGACAGAGTGGACAGCCCCAGCATTTT. The whole variable domain, filled in from reference TRBV7-6 and TRBJ1-5, reads GAGVSQSPRYKVTKRGQDVALRCDPISGHVSLYWYRQALGQGPEFLTYFNYEAQQDKSGLPNDRFSAERPEGSISTLTIQRTEQRDSAMYRCASSIGQSGQPQHFGDGTRLSIL.

The gene calls are TRBV11-3 and TRBJ2-1; 10 nucleotides align to TRBD2. Germline CDR1 is SGHNT and CDR2 is YENEEA. CDR3 length: 19 residues. V shed 2 bases and J 4 bases; nucleotides not matched to a gene: 14. The CDR3 sequence: CASSLRSGGPHTKYNEQFF. The CDR3 DNA sequence: TGTGCCAGCAGCTTACGTAGCGGGGGGCCCCACACCAAATACAATGAGCAGTTCTTC.

V usage is TRBV13 and J usage is TRBJ2-1, with TRBD2 matching over 9 bases. The CDR3 consists of 14 residues. Germline loops: CDR1 PRHDT, CDR2 FYEKMQ (reference sequence). Losses at the gene ends were 5 bases for V and 6 bases for J; bases not matched to a gene: 5. Written as DNA, the CDR3 is TGTGCCAGCAGCCCCGGGACTAGCATCAATGAGCAGTTCTTC. The encoded protein is CASSPGTSINEQFF.

The chain combines TRBV6-5 with TRBJ2-1, with D possibly TRBD1 on 6 matching bases. Germline V lookup: CDR1 MNHEY, CDR2 SVGAGI. The CDR3 loop spans 15 amino acids. V gave up 2 bases and J gave up 8 bases, with 16 bases separating them. CDR3: CASSYEGHKSDEQFF. The CDR3 region has the DNA TGTGCCAGCAGTTACGAGGGACACAAGAGTGATGAGCAGTTCTTC.

The V and J genes are TRBV30 and TRBJ2-7; 7 bases are a match to TRBD1. The germline CDR1 and CDR2 sequences are GTSNPN and SVGIG (reference sequence). The CDR3 has 11 amino acids. V was clipped by 4 bases and J by 9 bases; unmatched bases: 6. The DNA of the CDR3 is TGTGCCTGGACTTTGACAGGGACGCAGTACTTC. It specifies CAWTLTGTQYF.

This clone was seen only once. Mismatch with germline at one junction end may stem from a read error. The chain recombines TRBV4-1 with TRBJ2-7, with unresolved D. Germline values: CDR1 MGHRA, CDR2 YSYEKL. The CDR3 has 15 amino acids. In nucleotides, the CDR3 is TGCGCCAGCAGACAAGGTCTGACTGGCTCCTACGAGCAGTACTTC. It specifies CASRQGLTGSYEQYF.

V is TRBV28 and J is TRBJ2-1, with 10 bases that match TRBD2. Germline V gene sequence: CDR1 MDHEN, CDR2 SYDVKM. V trimming: 6 bases; J trimming: 8 bases; junction bases outside the gene matches: 10. The CDR3 consists of 15 residues. The CDR3 DNA follows: TGTGCCAGCAGGGGATCAAGCGGGAGGGCCGATGAGCAGTTCTTC. Protein: CASRGSSGRADEQFF.

J is TRBJ2-4 and V is TRBV19; 7 bases are shared with TRBD2. Trimming cost V 3 bases and J 0 bases; bases outside gene matches: 2. CDR1 is LNHDA and CDR2 is SQIVND in the germline V gene (reference sequence). There are 15 residues in the CDR3. The CDR3 DNA sequence: TGTGCCAGTAGTATCGGGGGGTCAGCCAAAAACATTCAGTACTTC. Protein: CASSIGGSAKNIQYF.

The genes are TRBV6-1 and TRBJ2-3; 10 bases align to TRBD2. The germline V gene encodes CDR1 MNHNS and CDR2 SASEGT. The length of the CDR3 is 15 residues. V was pared by 2 bases and J by 7 bases, with 6 bases of the junction left unmatched. The CDR3 spells CASSESGGADNTQYF. CDR3 bases: TGTGCCAGCAGTGAAAGCGGGGGGGCGGACAATACGCAGTATTTT.